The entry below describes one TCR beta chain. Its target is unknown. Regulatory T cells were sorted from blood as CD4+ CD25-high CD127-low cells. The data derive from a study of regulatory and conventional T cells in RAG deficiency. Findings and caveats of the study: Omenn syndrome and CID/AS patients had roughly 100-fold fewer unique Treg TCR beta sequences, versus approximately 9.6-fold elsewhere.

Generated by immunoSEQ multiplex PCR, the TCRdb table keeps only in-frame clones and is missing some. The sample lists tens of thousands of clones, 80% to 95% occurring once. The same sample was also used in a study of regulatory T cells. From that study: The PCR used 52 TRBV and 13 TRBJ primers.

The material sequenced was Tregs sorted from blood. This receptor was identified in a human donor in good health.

The CDR3 DNA sequence: TGTGCCAGCAGTCCAACCGGGGATTGGTCACCCCTCCACTTT. Amino acid sequence: CASSPTGDWSPLHF. The J gene is TRBJ1-6, the V gene TRBV6-5; unclear D gene. The ends were cut back, 5 bases at V and 10 bases at J, with 15 bases in the middle. CDR1 is MNHEY, CDR2 SVGAGI, per germline. CDR3 size: 14 residues.